Shown below are 20 T cell receptor beta chains from a single sample sequenced in a study of glioma-infiltrating T cells. Using RNA template, CDR3s of TCR alpha and beta were amplified with iRepertoire arm-PCR. TCRdb re-derived calls from the multiplex PCR reads in MiXCR, one entry per CDR3 protein. In the table there are more than 100,000 distinct CDR3 sequences, around 30% of which are singletons. Specimen: glioma tissue, nonneoplastic brain tissue, or PBMCs (not recorded which). The receptors were sampled from a human donor with low-grade glioma or glioblastoma, undergoing nonglioma brain surgery, or in good health (not recorded which).

Ten or more counts support this clonotype. The chain couples TRBV25-1 to TRBJ1-5; D may be TRBD1 (6 bases). V gave up 5 bases and J gave up 4 bases, with 15 bases separating them. CDR1 MGHDK and CDR2 SYGVNS come from the germline V gene. The CDR3 is made up of 15 amino acids. CDR3 in amino acids: CASSTSGTSNQPQHF. The CDR3 DNA sequence: TGTGCCAGCAGTACCTCCGGGACATCGAATCAGCCCCAGCATTTT.

This clonotype was recorded at least ten times. The rearrangement joins TRBV6-6 to TRBJ2-6; no firm D call. CDR3 size: 14 residues. V dropped 2 bases and J dropped 2 bases, with 4 bases sitting between them. Germline CDR1 MNHNY, CDR2 SVGAGI (reference sequence). CDR3: CASSYDPGANVLTF. For the CDR3, the DNA is TGTGCCAGCAGTTACGACCCTGGGGCCAACGTCCTGACTTTC.

J is TRBJ1-5 and V is TRBV7-6; tentatively, D is TRBD1 (5 bases). Germline assignment: CDR1 SGHVS and CDR2 FNYEAQ. V was shortened by 5 bases and J by 1 base, with 15 bases between the two germline ends. The CDR3 length is 16 residues. CDR3 DNA: TGTGCCAGCAGCCGGAGTGGGGCGCAAAGCAATCAGCCCCAGCATTTT. Residues: CASSRSGAQSNQPQHF.

The chain combines TRBV7-2 with TRBJ1-1, with 7 bases identical to TRBD1. J gave up 1 base and V 5 bases, and 7 bases lay outside the gene matches. This CDR3 comprises 15 residues. In germline, CDR1 is SGHTA, CDR2 FQGNSA. CDR3 bases: TGTGCCAGCAGCGCGTTCAGGGGGGCGAACACTGAAGCTTTCTTT. Translated, it gives CASSAFRGANTEAFF.

This chain uses TRBV4-2 with TRBJ1-6; D is ambiguous. This CDR3 region has 16 residues. In germline, CDR1 is LGHNA, CDR2 YNFKEQ. The V and J ends lost 0 bases and 3 bases respectively, with 9 bases between them. Here the CDR3 DNA reads TGTGCCAGCAGCCAAGAGTCACGGCGCTATAATTCACCCCTCCACTTT. Translating gives CASSQESRRYNSPLHF.

Remarks on this clonotype: One junction end does not reproduce the germline sequence, and a read error may be involved. The chain employs TRBV7-3 and TRBJ1-6, with a possible D match to TRBD1 (5 bases). The CDR3 is 12 amino acids. In germline, CDR1 is SGHTA, CDR2 FQGTGA. CDR3 loop: CASRTDNSPPHF. CDR3 DNA: TGTGCCAGCAGGACAGATAATTCACCCCCCCACTTT. The full variable domain, in which reference TRBV7-3 and TRBJ1-6 provide the parts outside the CDR3, is GAGVSQTPSNKVTEKGKYVELRCDPISGHTALYWYRQSLGQGPEFLIYFQGTGAADDSGLPNDRFFAVRPEGSVSTLKIQRTERGDSAVYLCASRTDNSPPHFGNGTRLTVT.

This clonotype was counted at least ten times. This rearrangement joins TRBV28 to TRBJ1-2, with unresolved D. CDR3 size: 13 residues. Germline loops: CDR1 MDHEN, CDR2 SYDVKM. Between the trimmed V and J ends, which lost 2 bases and 3 bases, there was a span of 7 bases. The CDR3, as DNA: TGTGCCAGCAGTTTAGGAAGATACTATGGCTACACCTTC. This translates into CASSLGRYYGYTF.

The V and J genes are TRBV4-3 and TRBJ2-3, with 12 positions matching TRBD2. Germline loops: CDR1 LGHNA, CDR2 YSLEER. CDR3 size: 16 residues. The V segment lost 4 bases and the J segment 6 bases; nucleotides outside the gene matches: 8. The DNA for the CDR3 is TGCGCCAGCAGCCCCCCCGGGACTAGCGGGCCGGATACGCAGTATTTT. It yields the protein CASSPPGTSGPDTQYF.

This clonotype was seen only a few times. This sequence joins TRBV3-1 and TRBJ2-5; possibly TRBD1 or TRBD2 for D (5 bases each). The CDR3 sequence is 13 residues long. CDR1 is LGHDT and CDR2 is YNNKEL in the germline V gene (reference sequence). Trimming left V 3 bases short and J 3 bases short, with 8 bases between. The CDR3 DNA is TGTGCCAGCAGCCAGGGGACGAAAGAGACCCAGTACTTC. Protein sequence: CASSQGTKETQYF.

With respect to this clonotype: A much bigger clone sits one base away, suggesting this may be a read error. The rearrangement joins TRBV12-3 or TRBV12-4 to TRBJ2-3; 10 positions agree with TRBD2. The CDR3 runs to 14 residues. J was trimmed by 8 bases and V by 2 bases; bases with no gene match: 4. The CDR3 DNA follows: TGTGCCAGCAGTTTATCTAGCGGGGGAAGTACGCAGTATTTT. Protein product: CASSLSSGGSTQYF.

In its sample, this clonotype was seen many times. The gene calls are TRBV6-1 and TRBJ2-7; TRBD1 aligns across 7 bases. Trimming removed 7 bases from V and 5 bases from J; junction bases left unmatched: 8. The CDR3 is made up of 13 amino acids. Germline values: CDR1 MNHNS, CDR2 SASEGT. The DNA for the CDR3 is TGTGCCAGCAAGGGGACAGAGGCGCACGAGCAGTACTTC. Translation: CASKGTEAHEQYF.

This clonotype was found a few times. One base away lies a much larger clone, so this may be a sequencing read error. The V gene is TRBV28, the J gene TRBJ1-5, with D unclear. This CDR3 contains 15 residues. Trimming left V 2 bases short and J 1 base short, with 9 bases between. Germline-derived CDR1 and CDR2 are MDHEN and SYDVKM. CDR3 DNA: TGTGCCAGCAGTTTACAATACACCAGCAATCAGCCCCAGCATTTT. Translated, it gives CASSLQYTSNQPQHF.

This clonotype was found many times. V and J are TRBV7-2 and TRBJ2-3, with 9 bases lining up with TRBD2. The V gene end was trimmed by 6 bases and the J gene end by 5 bases; junction bases not matched to a gene: 9. The CDR3 has 15 residues. Per germline, CDR1 SGHTA and CDR2 FQGNSA. The CDR3 is CASRKRGVQGDTQYF. CDR3 bases: TGTGCCAGCAGAAAGCGGGGGGTTCAAGGAGATACGCAGTATTTT.

Comment on this clonotype: This clone may be a read error of a much larger clone one base away. The chain recombines TRBV12-3 or TRBV12-4 with TRBJ1-5; a weak D match, TRBD1 (5 bases). The CDR3 consists of 18 residues. The CDR3 loop is CARSFLGGGTYSNQPQHF. Here the CDR3 DNA reads TGTGCCAGAAGTTTCTTGGGTGGGGGAACTTATAGCAATCAGCCCCAGCATTTT.

This clonotype was recorded many times. The rearrangement links TRBV10-3 to TRBJ2-1, with D unclear. Trimming stripped 0 bases from V and 3 bases from J, with 3 bases between. Germline assignment: CDR1 ENHRY and CDR2 SYGVKD. CDR3 length equals 13 residues. The DNA of the CDR3 is TGTGCCATCAGTGAGTCGGGCTACAATGAGCAGTTCTTC. Its translation is CAISESGYNEQFF.

This clonotype was detected only a few times. This chain uses TRBV7-2 with TRBJ2-5; 8 bases are shared with TRBD2. The V segment lost 3 bases and the J segment 4 bases; nucleotides outside the gene matches: 7. Looked up from germline, CDR1 is SGHTA and CDR2 is FQGNSA. The CDR3 has 15 amino acids. The CDR3 loop reads CASSLAGGAGETQYF. Written as DNA, the CDR3 is TGTGCCAGCAGCTTGGCCGGGGGGGCGGGAGAGACCCAGTACTTC.

On this clonotype: Possible read error: a much larger clone is one base away. This sequence joins TRBV11-2 and TRBJ1-1; D might be TRBD1 (5 bases). CDR1 is SGHAT, CDR2 FQNNGV, per germline. CDR3 length: 15 amino acids. The V and J ends lost 2 bases and 7 bases respectively, with 17 bases between them. CDR3 protein: CASSLFLQEQSEAFF. As DNA, the CDR3 is TGTGCCAGCAGCTTATTCCTACAGGAGCAGAGTGAAGCTTTCTTT.

A remark on this clonotype: Possible read error: a much larger clone is one base away. The V call is TRBV7-2, the J call TRBJ2-5; perhaps TRBD2 as D (6 bases). CDR1 is SGHTA and CDR2 is FQGNSA in the germline V gene. The CDR3 is 13 residues long. Trimming took off 4 bases at V and 7 bases at J, with 13 bases between the two ends. CDR3: CASSWMMGGTQYF. The CDR3 DNA sequence: TGTGCCAGCAGCTGGATGATGGGAGGGACCCAGTACTTC. The full variable domain, with the rest looked up from reference TRBV7-2 and TRBJ2-5, is GAGVSQSPSNKVTEKGKDVELRCDPISGHTALYWYRQSLGQGLEFLIYFQGNSAPDKSGLPSDRFSAERTGGSVSTLTIQRTQQEDSAVYLCASSWMMGGTQYFGPGTRLLVL.

This rearrangement joins TRBV29-1 to TRBJ1-1; D gene uncertain. The CDR3 is 14 amino acids. CDR1 and CDR2 (germline): SQVTM, ANQGSEA. Trimming took 2 bases from V and 2 from J, leaving 12 bases between them. In nucleotides, the CDR3 is TGCAGCGTTGAAAGGAGTCTAAGCAACACTGAAGCTTTCTTT. It encodes CSVERSLSNTEAFF.

Comment on this clonotype: A much larger clonotype is one base distant, so this may be a read error. The rearrangement joins TRBV14 to TRBJ1-1; D is perhaps TRBD1 (5 bases). Per the germline V gene, CDR1 is SGHDN and CDR2 is FVKESK. The CDR3 is made up of 13 amino acids. The ends were cut back, 3 bases at V and 3 bases at J, with 8 bases in the middle. The CDR3 sequence is CASSQGGYTEAFF. CDR3 nucleotides: TGTGCCAGCAGCCAGGGGGGTTACACTGAAGCTTTCTTT. The full variable domain, with the rest looked up from reference TRBV14 and TRBJ1-1, is EAGVTQFPSHSVIEKGQTVTLRCDPISGHDNLYWYRRVMGKEIKFLLHFVKESKQDESGMPNNRFLAERTGGTYSTLKVQPAELEDSGVYFCASSQGGYTEAFFGQGTRLTVV.